The rows below give T cell receptor beta chains drawn from one sample of a study of blood T cell repertoires in COVID-19. Assay used: immunoSEQ multiplex PCR; TCRdb lists only in-frame clones, some missing. This sample has fewer than 250,000 clones; about nine tenths occur once, and the top ten carry about 0.79%. Material for sequencing was peripheral blood. These TCRs come from a man aged 25 to 40 with COVID-19, enrolled during active disease. Each CDR3 is given with its conserved first and last residue. A D gene is named only where the DNA matches it firmly. Rows may omit the clone size; those that give it use once, few, many or a size class.

>-|-|TRBJ1-5|TRBV19
CASSIDPGGALDSNQPQHF
TGTGCCAGTAGTATAGATCCGGGGGGGGCTCTTGATAGCAATCAGCCCCAGCATTTT
>TRBD1|-|TRBJ1-1|TRBV4-2
CASSQEGTGAGTEAFF
TGTGCCAGCAGCCAAGAGGGGACAGGGGCTGGCACTGAAGCTTTCTTT
>-|-|TRBJ1-6|TRBV6-5
CATSRQGYNSPLHF
TGTGCCACCTCCCGCCAGGGTTATAATTCACCCCTCCACTTT
>-|once|TRBJ2-7|TRBV7-9
CASSHSYEQYF
TGTGCCAGCAGCCACTCCTACGAGCAGTACTTC
>TRBD1|-|TRBJ2-7|TRBV30
CAWTPGTGDYEQYF
TGTGCCTGGACCCCCGGGACAGGGGACTACGAGCAGTACTTC
>-|-|TRBJ2-5|TRBV2
CASSAAGAEETQYF
TGTGCCAGCAGTGCGGCGGGGGCTGAAGAGACCCAGTACTTC
>-|once|TRBJ2-3|TRBV5-1
CASSLDPLTNTQYF
TGCGCCAGCAGCTTGGACCCCTTGACAAATACGCAGTATTTT
>-|-|TRBJ2-6|TRBV6-6
CASSPAGANVLTF
TGTGCCAGCAGTCCGGCTGGGGCCAACGTCCTGACTTTC
>-|-|TRBJ1-1|TRBV3-1/TRBV3-2
CASSPRSGKMNTEAFF
TGTGCCAGCAGCCCACGTTCAGGGAAGATGAACACTGAAGCTTTCTTT
>-|-|TRBJ2-7|TRBV5-5
CASSLWDTSYEQYF
TGTGCCAGCAGCTTGTGGGACACATCCTACGAGCAGTACTTC
>-|-|TRBJ1-4|TRBV7-9
CASSLRGSLDANEKLFF
TGTGCCAGCAGCCTCCGAGGAAGCCTTGATGCTAATGAAAAACTGTTTTTT
>TRBD1|-|TRBJ1-4|TRBV2
CASSDRGGQHPFRATNEKLFF
TGTGCCAGCAGTGACCGGGGGGGACAGCACCCCTTCCGTGCAACTAATGAAAAACTGTTTTTT
>-|-|TRBJ1-1|TRBV5-1
CASREQGNTEAFF
TGCGCCAGCAGGGAGCAGGGGAACACTGAAGCTTTCTTT
>TRBD1|-|TRBJ1-1|TRBV7-9
CASSPDRGRSEAFF
TGTGCCAGCAGCCCCGACAGGGGGCGATCTGAAGCTTTCTTT
>TRBD2|-|TRBJ2-7|TRBV6-5
CASSYRSGGVYYEQYF
TGTGCCAGCAGTTACCGCAGCGGGGGGGTATACTACGAGCAGTACTTC
>TRBD1|-|TRBJ2-5|TRBV5-6
CASNPGGETQYF
TGTGCCAGCAACCCAGGGGGAGAGACCCAGTACTTC
>TRBD1|-|TRBJ1-1|TRBV10-3
CAISETGGMNTEAFF
TGTGCCATCAGTGAGACAGGGGGCATGAACACTGAAGCTTTCTTT
>TRBD1|-|TRBJ2-7|TRBV5-1
CASSLGQGKSEQYF
TGCGCCAGCAGCTTGGGACAGGGTAAATCCGAGCAGTACTTC
>-|-|TRBJ1-1|TRBV2
CASSVTGGGNTEAFF
TGTGCCAGCAGCGTGACAGGCGGGGGGAACACTGAAGCTTTCTTT
>-|-|TRBJ2-7|TRBV10-1
CASSGAYAVSYERCF
TGCGCCAGCAGTGGGGCATACGCAGTCTCCTACGAGCGGTGCTTC
>TRBD1|-|TRBJ2-1|TRBV10-1
CASSEGQGSEQFF
TGCGCCAGCAGTGAGGGACAGGGAAGTGAGCAGTTCTTC
>-|-|TRBJ1-2|TRBV7-9
CASLPVTNYGYTF
TGTGCCAGTCTGCCGGTAACGAACTATGGCTACACCTTC
>TRBD2|-|TRBJ2-3|TRBV3-1/TRBV3-2
CASSHSGGKTDTQYF
TGTGCCAGCAGCCATAGCGGGGGGAAAACAGATACGCAGTATTTT
>-|-|TRBJ1-2|TRBV6-6
CASTTDSNYGYTF
TGTGCCAGCACTACAGATTCCAACTATGGCTACACCTTC